This TCR beta chain was identified in a study of technical replicates of blood from several donors. The method was immunoSEQ multiplex PCR; TCRdb's version includes in-frame clones alone and lacks a portion of them. Of tens of thousands of clones listed, 92% were seen once; the top ten hold approximately 0.38%. The CDR3 contains 15 residues. After removal of 10 bases from V and 2 bases from J, the junction contained 3 bases not matched to a gene. Germline V gene sequence: CDR1 MNHEY, CDR2 SMNVEV (reference sequence). This chain uses TRBV27 with TRBJ2-2; 14 nucleotides line up with TRBD2. Sequencing used T cells isolated from PBMCs. The source is a human donor in good health. For the CDR3, the DNA is TGTGCCACTGGACTAGCGGGAGGAAACACCGGGGAGCTGTTTTTT. Its protein product is CATGLAGGNTGELFF.